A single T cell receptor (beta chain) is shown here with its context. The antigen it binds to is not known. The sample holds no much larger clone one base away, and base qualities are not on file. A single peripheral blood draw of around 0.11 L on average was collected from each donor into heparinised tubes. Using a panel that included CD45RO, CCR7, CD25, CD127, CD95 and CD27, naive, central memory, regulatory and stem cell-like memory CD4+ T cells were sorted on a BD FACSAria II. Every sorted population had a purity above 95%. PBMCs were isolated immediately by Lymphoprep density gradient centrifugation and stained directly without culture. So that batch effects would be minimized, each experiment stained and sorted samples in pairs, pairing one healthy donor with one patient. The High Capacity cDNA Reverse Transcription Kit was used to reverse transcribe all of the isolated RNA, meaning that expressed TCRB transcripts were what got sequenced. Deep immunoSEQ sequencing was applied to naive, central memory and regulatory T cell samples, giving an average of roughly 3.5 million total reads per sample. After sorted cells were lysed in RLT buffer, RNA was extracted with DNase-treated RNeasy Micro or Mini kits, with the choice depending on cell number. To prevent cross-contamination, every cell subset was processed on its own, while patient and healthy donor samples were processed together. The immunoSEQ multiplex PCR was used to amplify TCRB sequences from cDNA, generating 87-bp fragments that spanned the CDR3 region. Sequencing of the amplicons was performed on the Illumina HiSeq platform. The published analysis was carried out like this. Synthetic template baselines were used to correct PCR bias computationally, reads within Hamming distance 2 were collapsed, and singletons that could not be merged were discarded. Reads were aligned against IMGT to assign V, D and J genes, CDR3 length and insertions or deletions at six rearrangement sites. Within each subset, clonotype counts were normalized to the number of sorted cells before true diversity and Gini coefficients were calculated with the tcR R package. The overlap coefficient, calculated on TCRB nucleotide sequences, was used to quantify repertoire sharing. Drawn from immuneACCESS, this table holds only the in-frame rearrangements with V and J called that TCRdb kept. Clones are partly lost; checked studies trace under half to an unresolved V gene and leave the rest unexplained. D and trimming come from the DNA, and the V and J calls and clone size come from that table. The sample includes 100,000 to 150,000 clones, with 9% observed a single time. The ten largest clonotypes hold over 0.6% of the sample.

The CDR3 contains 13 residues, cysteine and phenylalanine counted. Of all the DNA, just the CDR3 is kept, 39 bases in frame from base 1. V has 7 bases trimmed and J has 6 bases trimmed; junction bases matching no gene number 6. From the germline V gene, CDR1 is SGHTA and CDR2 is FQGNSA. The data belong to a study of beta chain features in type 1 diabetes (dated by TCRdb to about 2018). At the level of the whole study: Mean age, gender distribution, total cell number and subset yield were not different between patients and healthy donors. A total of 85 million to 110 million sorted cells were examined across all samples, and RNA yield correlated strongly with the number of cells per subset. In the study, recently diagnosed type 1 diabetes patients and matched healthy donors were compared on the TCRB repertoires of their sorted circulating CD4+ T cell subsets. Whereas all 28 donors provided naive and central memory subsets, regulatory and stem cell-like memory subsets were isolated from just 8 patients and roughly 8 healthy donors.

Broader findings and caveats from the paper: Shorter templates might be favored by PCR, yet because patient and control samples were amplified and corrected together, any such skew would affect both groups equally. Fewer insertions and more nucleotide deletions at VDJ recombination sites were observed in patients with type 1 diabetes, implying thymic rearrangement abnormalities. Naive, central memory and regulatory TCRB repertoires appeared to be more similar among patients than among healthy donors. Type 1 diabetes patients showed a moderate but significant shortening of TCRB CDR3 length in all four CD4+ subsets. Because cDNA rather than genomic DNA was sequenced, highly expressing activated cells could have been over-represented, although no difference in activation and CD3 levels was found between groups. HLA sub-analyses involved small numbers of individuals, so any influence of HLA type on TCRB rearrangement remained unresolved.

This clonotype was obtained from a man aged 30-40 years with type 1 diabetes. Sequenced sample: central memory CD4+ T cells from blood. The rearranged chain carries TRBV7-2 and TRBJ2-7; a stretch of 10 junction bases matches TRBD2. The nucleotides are TGTGCCAGCAACCTAGCGGGGGAGGTCGAGCAGTACTTC. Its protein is CASNLAGEVEQYF.